This TCR beta chain was retrieved from a study of blood T cell repertoires in COVID-19. Germline CDR1 GTSNPN, CDR2 SVGIG (reference sequence). Trimming took 5 bases from V and 13 from J; bases not matched to a gene: 7. The CDR3 covers 13 residues. In the original analysis: Scientists estimated how many nucleated cells there were by amplifying reference gene primers. Profiling relied on immunoSEQ multiplex PCR, and the TCRdb table lists in-frame clones only, not all of them. V and J calls and clone size are given by that table; D and trimming were obtained from the DNA. The sample comprises a few hundred thousand clones, 85% to 90% of which are singletons, and around 3% rests with the top ten.

The chain combines TRBV30 with TRBJ2-6; 11 nucleotides match TRBD2. The receptor was derived from a man aged 55 to 70 with acute or convalescent COVID-19. What was sequenced was peripheral blood. DNA for the CDR3: TGTGCCTGGGCTAGCGGGGGGCAGTGGGTCCTGACTTTC. It is translated as CAWASGGQWVLTF.